This TCR beta chain was captured in a study of T cells in localized non-small cell lung cancer. Germline V gene sequence: CDR1 PRHDT, CDR2 FYEKMQ (reference sequence). The CDR3 is made up of 14 amino acids. The germline V and J ends were trimmed by 3 bases and 0 bases, with 6 bases remaining between them. Study-wide points: Analysis by sequencing included only one tumor region, so heterogeneity remains possible. Adjacent lung exhibited a median of about 57 among the 100 most abundant tumor clones. Uninvolved adjacent lung showed peak T cell clonality, exceeding tumor.

Assay used: immunoSEQ multiplex PCR; TCRdb lists only in-frame clones, some missing. The sample lists 23,000 or so clones, approximately 84% occurring once. To note about this clone: Its antigen is not known.

This rearrangement joins TRBV13 to TRBJ1-5; unclear D gene. The sequence derives from a man aged 35-69 years with stage II lung adenocarcinoma. This specimen consisted of PBMCs, obtained before any cancer treatment. This CDR3 reads CASSFGNSNQPQHF. CDR3 in DNA: TGTGCCAGCAGCTTCGGTAATAGCAATCAGCCCCAGCATTTT.